The present T cell receptor beta chain was sequenced within a study of OX40 agonist ivuxolimab in advanced cancers. The repertoire was sequenced with immunoSEQ multiplex PCR; TCRdb's copy has only in-frame clones and lacks some. Among some 80,000 clones listed, about 89% were seen once. Germline CDR1 SGHRS, CDR2 YFSETQ. J gave up 2 bases and V 4 bases, and 9 bases lay outside the gene matches. This CDR3 has 17 residues. In this sample, this clone turned up once. The source is an adult with an advanced solid tumor such as melanoma, head and neck, liver or kidney cancer. J is TRBJ2-2 and V is TRBV5-1, with 9 bases identical to TRBD1. Specimen: CD4+ or CD8+ T cells sorted from blood, collected in a trial of the OX40 agonist ivuxolimab. The CDR3, as DNA: TGCGCCAGCAGCGAGCTCCCGGGACAGGGTAACACCGGGGAGCTGTTTTTT. This translates into CASSELPGQGNTGELFF.